The 30 T cell receptor beta chains below come from one sample, sequenced in a study of CD8 T cells in ankylosing spondylitis. MiXCR, run by TCRdb on the 5' RACE reads, gives a single entry per CDR3 protein. The sample includes over 700,000 distinct CDR3 sequences, 15% to 20% seen only once; the top ten take around 19%. Whole-study findings and limits: One TCR beta motif, made up of roughly eight highly homologous variants, appeared characteristic of ankylosing spondylitis blood.

No antigen is known for these receptors. Sequenced material: blood, either unsorted or a sorted T cell fraction (not recorded which). The origin of the receptors is a male donor with ankylosing spondylitis.

This clonotype has a handful of counts. This chain joins TRBV4-2 and TRBJ1-2, with TRBD1 identical over 7 bases. V trimming: 4 bases; J trimming: 10 bases; junction bases outside the gene matches: 9. The CDR3 length is 13 residues. The germline CDR1 and CDR2 sequences are LGHNA and YNFKEQ. CDR3 in DNA: TGTGCCAGCAGCCGAACCGGGACAGAGGTCTACACCTTC. Translation gives CASSRTGTEVYTF.

The rearrangement joins TRBV27 to TRBJ2-1, with TRBD2 matching 8 bases. V lost 10 bases, J lost 5 bases, and 1 base stayed unmatched. This CDR3 contains 11 residues. The germline V gene encodes CDR1 MNHEY and CDR2 SMNVEV (reference sequence). The CDR3 DNA reads TGTGCCACTAGCGGGCACAATGAGCAGTTCTTC. It encodes CATSGHNEQFF.

The V gene is TRBV20-1, the J gene TRBJ1-5, with 8 bases lining up with TRBD1. The CDR3 is made up of 14 amino acids. After removal of 3 bases from V and 4 bases from J, the junction contained 5 bases not matched to a gene. Germline values: CDR1 DFQATT, CDR2 SNEGSKA (reference sequence). This CDR3 is CSASKGQANQPQHF. The CDR3 region has the DNA TGCAGTGCTAGCAAGGGACAGGCTAATCAGCCCCAGCATTTT.

There are a few counts of this clonotype. The chain uses TRBV6-1 and TRBJ2-2, with D perhaps being TRBD1 or TRBD2 (5 bases each). CDR1 and CDR2 from the germline V gene are MNHNS and SASEGT. The CDR3 runs to 17 residues. V lost 5 bases to trimming and J lost 1 base, with 17 bases between them. The CDR3 bases are TGTGCCAGCAGTCCAAGTCCGGGGACGGTGAACACCGGGGAGCTGTTTTTT. Its protein is CASSPSPGTVNTGELFF.

V and J are TRBV2 and TRBJ2-1, with TRBD2 matching over 9 bases. V gave up 7 bases and J gave up 3 bases; unmatched junction bases: 4. There are 14 residues in the CDR3. CDR1 and CDR2 (germline): SNHLY, FYNNEI. CDR3 in DNA: TGTGCCAGCAATCAGCGGGGGGACTACAATGAGCAGTTCTTC. Translating it yields CASNQRGDYNEQFF.

This clonotype was detected a few times. This sequence joins TRBV20-1 and TRBJ1-6; D might be TRBD1 (5 bases). Deletions cut 3 bases from V and 1 base from J, with 7 bases between. Germline loops: CDR1 DFQATT, CDR2 SNEGSKA (reference sequence). This CDR3 contains 14 residues. The CDR3 DNA is TGCAGTGCTAGGGGGCAGTCCTATAATTCACCCCTCCACTTT. Protein product: CSARGQSYNSPLHF.

This clonotype appeared many times. The V call is TRBV6-2 or TRBV6-3, the J call TRBJ1-5; possibly TRBD1 for D (6 bases). Trimming took off 6 bases at V and 7 bases at J, with 16 bases between the two ends. There are 14 residues in the CDR3. Germline CDR1 is MNHEY and CDR2 is SVGEGT. The DNA of the CDR3 is TGTGCCAGCAGCCCGAACAGGGCCGGACAGCCCCAGCATTTT. It yields the protein CASSPNRAGQPQHF.

This chain links TRBV7-9 with TRBJ2-1; 7 bases align to TRBD2. CDR3 length: 13 amino acids. Losses at the gene ends were 7 bases for V and 8 bases for J; bases not matched to a gene: 8. CDR1 and CDR2 from the germline V gene are SEHNR and FQNEAQ (reference sequence). This CDR3 reads CASNTREFDEQFF. Here the CDR3 DNA reads TGTGCCAGCAACACGCGGGAGTTTGATGAGCAGTTCTTC.

The table lists this clonotype with many counts. This rearrangement joins TRBV4-2 to TRBJ1-6; 10 nucleotides agree with TRBD1. V trimming: 4 bases; J trimming: 9 bases; junction bases outside the gene matches: 3. The CDR3 totals 14 residues. Germline loops: CDR1 LGHNA, CDR2 YNFKEQ. CDR3 DNA sequence: TGTGCCAGCAGCCGGGACAGGGGTCGTTCACCCCTCCACTTT. Encoded protein: CASSRDRGRSPLHF.

The chain carries TRBV3-1 and TRBJ1-5, with no clear D. Per germline, CDR1 LGHDT and CDR2 YNNKEL (reference sequence). The V end was cut by 0 bases, the J end by 9 bases, with 6 bases between. CDR3 length equals 12 residues. CDR3 in amino acids: CASSQDSRPQHF. The CDR3 DNA reads as TGTGCCAGCAGCCAAGATTCGAGGCCCCAGCATTTT.

This clonotype has only a few counts. V and J are TRBV4-3 and TRBJ2-7, with 8 bases lining up with TRBD2. V was pared by 0 bases and J by 3 bases, with 10 bases of the junction left unmatched. The length of the CDR3 is 17 residues. The germline CDR1 and CDR2 sequences are LGHNA and YSLEER. CDR3 in amino acids: CASSQDREGALFYEQYF. CDR3 bases: TGCGCCAGCAGCCAAGATCGGGAGGGAGCCCTTTTCTACGAGCAGTACTTC.

The chain recombines TRBV7-8 with TRBJ2-7, with 8 bases matching TRBD2. Germline V gives CDR1 SGHVS, CDR2 FQNEAQ. V lost 6 bases, J lost 6 bases, and 4 bases stayed unmatched. The CDR3 loop spans 12 amino acids. The CDR3 nucleotides read TGTGCCAGCAGGCTAACTAGCGGCGAGCAGTACTTC. As protein: CASRLTSGEQYF.

The V and J genes are TRBV7-2 and TRBJ2-1; 7 nucleotides match TRBD1. Germline trimming cut 1 base from V and 9 bases from J; bases unmatched to any gene: 12. CDR1 SGHTA and CDR2 FQGNSA come from the germline V gene. This CDR3 comprises 16 residues. This chain's CDR3 is CASSLEGAGRVTEQFF. In nucleotides, the CDR3 is TGTGCCAGCAGCTTAGAGGGGGCCGGCAGGGTTACTGAGCAGTTCTTC.

The sample holds many counts of this clonotype. This rearrangement joins TRBV5-1 to TRBJ2-1, with TRBD1 identical over 11 bases. From germline, CDR1 is SGHRS and CDR2 YFSETQ. After removal of 3 bases from V and 7 bases from J, the junction contained 6 bases not matched to a gene. This CDR3 spans 15 amino acids. CDR3 coding DNA: TGCGCCAGCAGCTCGGGGACAGGGGGGAGAAATGAGCAGTTCTTC. This gives the protein CASSSGTGGRNEQFF.

This clonotype was seen only a few times. The chain is built from TRBV28 and TRBJ1-2, with D perhaps TRBD1 (5 bases). Deletions cut 6 bases from V and 0 bases from J, with 14 bases between. The CDR3 has 15 residues. CDR1 is MDHEN and CDR2 is SYDVKM in the germline V gene. CDR3 residues: CASRPDSTPNYGYTF. The CDR3 bases are TGTGCCAGCAGACCCGACAGTACTCCTAACTATGGCTACACCTTC.

A few counts support this clonotype. The chain links TRBV7-8 to TRBJ2-1, with 7 bases identical to TRBD2. CDR3 size: 12 residues. The junction had 9 bases not matched to a gene; V was cut back by 11 bases and J by 8 bases. CDR1 is SGHVS, CDR2 FQNEAQ, per germline. CDR3 amino acids: CACEGTTDEQFF. Written as DNA, the CDR3 is TGTGCCTGCGAAGGGACTACCGATGAGCAGTTCTTC.

V is TRBV6-4 and J is TRBJ2-1; 9 positions agree with TRBD2. The CDR3 is 13 amino acids. Germline-derived CDR1 and CDR2 are MRHNA and SNTAGT. With 8 bases clipped from V and 8 bases from J, the junction kept 7 bases outside the gene matches. The CDR3 nucleotides are TGTGCCAGCGCCCGGACTAGCGTTGATGAGCAGTTCTTC. Translating gives CASARTSVDEQFF.

This clonotype has at least ten counts. The V gene is TRBV5-1, the J gene TRBJ2-1; tentatively, D is TRBD2 (6 bases). The V end was cut by 1 base, the J end by 0 bases, with 26 bases between. This CDR3 contains 21 residues. Germline CDR1 and CDR2: SGHRS and YFSETQ. This CDR3 reads CASSLLKSGGRVGVSYNEQFF. Written as DNA, the CDR3 is TGCGCCAGCAGCTTGCTAAAATCCGGGGGACGGGTGGGAGTCTCCTACAATGAGCAGTTCTTC.

The chain links TRBV3-1 to TRBJ2-7, with 12 bases lining up with TRBD2. The trim removed 3 bases at V and 3 bases at J, leaving 3 bases unmatched. The CDR3 has 15 amino acids. Germline-derived CDR1 and CDR2 are LGHDT and YNNKEL (reference sequence). CDR3 sequence: CASSHLAGGVYEQYF. The CDR3 DNA sequence: TGTGCCAGCAGCCACCTAGCGGGAGGGGTCTACGAGCAGTACTTC.

The sample holds a few counts of this clonotype. This chain connects TRBV5-1 to TRBJ2-1; D is perhaps TRBD1 (5 bases). V was shortened by 0 bases and J by 7 bases, with 17 bases between the two germline ends. CDR3 length: 16 residues. Germline V lookup: CDR1 SGHRS, CDR2 YFSETQ. The CDR3: CASSLAEDSLLNEQFF. CDR3 in DNA: TGCGCCAGCAGCTTGGCCGAAGACAGCCTACTAAATGAGCAGTTCTTC.

In this sample, this clonotype turned up a few times. CDR3 amino acids: CAMKAVSGNTIYF. The CDR3 coding sequence is TGTGCCATGAAAGCGGTCTCTGGAAACACCATATATTTT. V usage is TRBV10-3 and J usage is TRBJ1-3; D not resolved. Germline V gene data show CDR1 as ENHRY and CDR2 as SYGVKD. CDR3 size: 13 residues. Deletions cut 9 bases from V and 0 bases from J, with 9 bases between.

This clonotype was seen only a few times. The DNA of the CDR3 is TGTGCCAGCAGTTTACCCGGGACTAGCGAGAACACCGGGGAGCTGTTTTTT. This translates into CASSLPGTSENTGELFF. The chain joins TRBV28 to TRBJ2-2, with TRBD2 identical over 10 bases. This CDR3 is 17 amino acids long. CDR1 and CDR2 from the germline V gene are MDHEN and SYDVKM. J lost 1 base, V lost 2 bases, and 4 bases had no gene match.

The chain is built from TRBV7-2 and TRBJ1-5, with 8 bases that match TRBD1. This CDR3 is built from 15 residues. CDR1 is SGHTA and CDR2 is FQGNSA in the germline V gene. The junction had 13 bases not matched to a gene; V was cut back by 6 bases and J by 9 bases. CDR3: CASSSGQADGGPQHF. For the CDR3, the DNA is TGTGCCAGCAGTTCGGGACAGGCCGACGGTGGGCCCCAGCATTTT.

The V and J genes are TRBV5-8 and TRBJ1-3, with TRBD1 matching 7 bases. Unmatched junction bases numbered 6, after V lost 4 bases and J lost 5 bases. The germline V gene has CDR1 SGHTS and CDR2 YDEGEE. This CDR3 comprises 14 residues. CDR3 in DNA: TGTGCCAGCAGCGGCAGGGACAGAAGAAACACCATATATTTT. Its translation is CASSGRDRRNTIYF.

The sample holds a few counts of this clonotype. The rearrangement uses TRBV4-1 and TRBJ1-1, with unresolved D. Germline loops: CDR1 MGHRA, CDR2 YSYEKL. The ends were cut back, 1 base at V and 0 bases at J, with 12 bases in the middle. The CDR3 loop spans 16 amino acids. CDR3 amino acids: CASSQVAGDMNTEAFF. The CDR3 DNA is TGCGCCAGCAGCCAAGTAGCAGGCGACATGAACACTGAAGCTTTCTTT.

V gene TRBV12-3 or TRBV12-4 combines with J gene TRBJ2-6, with no clear D. V was pared by 6 bases and J by 4 bases, with 13 bases between. The CDR3 has 15 residues. The CDR3 loop is CASSPDGAGANVLTF. The CDR3 nucleotides read TGTGCCAGCAGCCCAGACGGCGCCGGGGCCAACGTCCTGACTTTC.

This clonotype was found a few times. This chain links TRBV6-5 with TRBJ2-7; 9 bases fit TRBD2. The CDR3 totals 15 residues. Germline lookup yields CDR1 MNHEY and CDR2 SVGAGI. The V segment lost 6 bases and the J segment 1 base; nucleotides outside the gene matches: 7. The CDR3 sequence is CASRYSGGHSYEQYF. In nucleotides, the CDR3 is TGTGCCAGCAGGTATAGCGGGGGCCATTCCTACGAGCAGTACTTC.

This clonotype turned up a few times. The V call is TRBV27, the J call TRBJ1-6, with D unclear. The germline V and J ends were trimmed by 3 bases and 9 bases, with 12 bases remaining between them. Per the germline V gene, CDR1 is MNHEY and CDR2 is SMNVEV (reference sequence). CDR3 size: 14 residues. The CDR3 protein is CASSFRDISSPLHF. In DNA form, the CDR3 reads TGTGCCAGCAGTTTTCGCGACATAAGTTCACCCCTCCACTTT.

A few counts support this clonotype. The V call is TRBV7-3, the J call TRBJ2-3, with 14 bases identical to TRBD2. CDR1 is SGHTA and CDR2 is FQGTGA in the germline V gene. This CDR3 comprises 16 residues. The junction had 5 bases not matched to a gene; V was cut back by 5 bases and J by 4 bases. The DNA for the CDR3 is TGTGCCAGCAGCATGGGACTAGCGGGAGCATCAGATACGCAGTATTTT. Protein product: CASSMGLAGASDTQYF. The variable domain in full, completed from reference TRBV7-3 and TRBJ2-3, reads GAGVSQTPSNKVTEKGKYVELRCDPISGHTALYWYRQSLGQGPEFLIYFQGTGAADDSGLPNDRFFAVRPEGSVSTLKIQRTERGDSAVYLCASSMGLAGASDTQYFGPGTRLTVL.

The chain couples TRBV7-9 to TRBJ2-5; a weak D match, TRBD1 (7 bases). Germline lookup yields CDR1 SEHNR and CDR2 FQNEAQ (reference sequence). Deletions cut 8 bases from V and 2 bases from J, with 12 bases between. The CDR3 consists of 13 residues. CDR3 coding DNA: TGTGCCAGCGGCAGGGGGGCTCAAGAGACCCAGTACTTC. Its protein is CASGRGAQETQYF.